These 26 T cell receptor beta chains originate from one sample sequenced in a study of blood T cell repertoires in COVID-19. Clones were sequenced by immunoSEQ multiplex PCR, and TCRdb holds only the in-frame ones, with some missing. The sample records about 370,000 clones, about 90% being singletons. The sample taken for sequencing was peripheral blood. Receptors were obtained from a woman in her 30s with COVID-19, enrolled during active disease.

This chain joins TRBV11-2 and TRBJ1-2; D is uncertain. Per the germline V gene, CDR1 is SGHAT and CDR2 is FQNNGV. Trimming took 0 bases from V and 0 from J, leaving 8 bases between them. CDR3 size: 15 residues. This CDR3 reads CASSLELASNYGYTF. The CDR3 coding sequence is TGTGCCAGCAGCTTAGAACTAGCATCTAACTATGGCTACACCTTC.

This chain connects TRBV29-1 to TRBJ1-2; 9 positions match TRBD1. CDR3 length: 13 residues. The V segment lost 3 bases and the J segment 8 bases; nucleotides outside the gene matches: 7. Germline CDR1 is SQVTM and CDR2 is ANQGSEA. In nucleotides, the CDR3 is TGCAGCGTTGACCCGGGACAGGGAGAGGGCTACACCTTC. This encodes CSVDPGQGEGYTF. The variable domain in full, completed from reference TRBV29-1 and TRBJ1-2, reads SAVISQKPSRDICQRGTSLTIQCQVDSQVTMMFWYRQQPGQSLTLIATANQGSEATYESGFVIDKFPISRPNLTFSTLTVSNMSPEDSSIYLCSVDPGQGEGYTFGSGTRLTVV.

The V and J genes are TRBV3-1 (or the pseudogene TRBV3-2) and TRBJ1-1; 8 bases map to TRBD1. The CDR3 length is 15 residues. Looked up from germline, CDR1 is LGHDT and CDR2 is YNNKEL (reference sequence). J was trimmed by 4 bases and V by 4 bases; bases with no gene match: 8. CDR3 protein: CASSPQTGAGTEAFF. The CDR3 DNA reads as TGTGCCAGCAGCCCACAGACAGGGGCGGGCACTGAAGCTTTCTTT.

In the case of this clone: Within the sample, other DNA sequences also encode this same CDR3. The CDR3 loop reads CASSLATGTEAFF. CDR3 DNA: TGTGCCAGCAGCTTAGCTACGGGGACTGAAGCTTTCTTT. This chain joins TRBV7-9 and TRBJ1-1, with D unresolved. Germline V CDR1 and CDR2: SEHNR, FQNEAQ (reference sequence). V was cut by 0 bases and J by 5 bases, with 7 bases left in between. The CDR3 contains 13 residues.

This clone came up once. The chain joins TRBV19 to TRBJ2-6; D possibly corresponds to TRBD1 (6 bases). The V end lost 3 bases, the J end lost 4 bases, and 16 bases lay between the germline ends. This CDR3 has 17 amino acids. CDR1 LNHDA and CDR2 SQIVND come from the germline V gene (reference sequence). CDR3 amino acids: CASSIAGALQGANVLTF. The CDR3 bases are TGTGCCAGTAGTATTGCAGGGGCCTTACAAGGGGCCAACGTCCTGACTTTC. The variable domain in full, with the rest retrieved from reference TRBV19 and TRBJ2-6, is DGGITQSPKYLFRKEGQNVTLSCEQNLNHDAMYWYRQDPGQGLRLIYYSQIVNDFQKGDIAEGYSVSREKKESFPLTVTSAQKNPTAFYLCASSIAGALQGANVLTFGAGSRLTVL.

The CDR3 loop reads CASGRTGSEQYV. The CDR3 nucleotides are TGCGCCAGCGGCCGGACAGGGAGCGAGCAGTACGTC. The chain carries TRBV10-2 and TRBJ2-7; 8 bases are shared with TRBD1. CDR1 is WSHSY and CDR2 is SAAADI in the germline V gene. The CDR3 sequence is 12 residues long. The J segment lost 6 bases and the V segment lost 8 bases, leaving 6 bases of the junction unmatched.

The chain recombines TRBV27 with TRBJ2-4, with D maybe TRBD1 (6 bases). In germline, CDR1 is MNHEY, CDR2 SMNVEV (reference sequence). Deletions cut 8 bases from V and 0 bases from J, with 29 bases between. This CDR3 has 20 residues. CDR3 protein: CASAAIDPRDTILAKNIQYF. The CDR3 region has the DNA TGTGCCAGCGCCGCGATAGATCCTCGGGACACTATCTTAGCCAAAAACATTCAGTACTTC.

This rearrangement joins TRBV6-2 or TRBV6-3 to TRBJ2-1; 8 bases map to TRBD1. The ends lost 5 bases at V and 4 bases at J; junction bases unmatched: 10. The CDR3 length is 16 residues. The V gene's germline CDR1 is MNHEY and CDR2 SVGEGT. This CDR3 reads CASSRPPGGKYNEQFF. Here the CDR3 DNA reads TGTGCCAGCAGTCGACCACCAGGGGGCAAGTACAATGAGCAGTTCTTC.

The V and J genes are TRBV15 and TRBJ2-1; D is unresolved. Trimming shortened V by 1 base and J by 8 bases, and 9 bases separated the two germline ends. CDR1 and CDR2 from the germline V gene are LNHNV and YYDKDF (reference sequence). This CDR3 contains 13 residues. The CDR3 region has the DNA TGTGCCACCAGCAGAGTACTGGGCTATGAGCAGTTCTTC. Its protein is CATSRVLGYEQFF.

The chain is built from TRBV6-1 and TRBJ1-1; D ambiguous. The length of the CDR3 is 13 residues. The ends were cut back, 7 bases at V and 10 bases at J, with 19 bases in the middle. Looked up from germline, CDR1 is MNHNS and CDR2 is SASEGT. The CDR3 here is CASNGPYGDLAFF. In DNA form, the CDR3 reads TGTGCCAGCAACGGTCCATACGGGGATCTAGCTTTCTTT.

V usage is TRBV2 and J usage is TRBJ1-1; TRBD1 aligns across 8 bases. CDR1 is SNHLY, CDR2 FYNNEI, per germline. The CDR3 loop spans 14 amino acids. Trimming took 7 bases from V and 10 from J; bases not matched to a gene: 14. Here the CDR3 DNA reads TGTGCCAGCACAGGACAGGGAGGAATTATGCCAGCTTTCTTT. This translates into CASTGQGGIMPAFF.

V gene TRBV7-2 combines with J gene TRBJ2-5; D might be TRBD2 (6 bases). CDR3 length equals 15 residues. The ends were cut back, 2 bases at V and 2 bases at J, with 12 bases in the middle. The germline gives CDR1 SGHTA, CDR2 FQGNSA. The CDR3 here is CASSLNGGGQETQYF. The DNA of the CDR3 is TGTGCCAGCAGCTTAAACGGCGGAGGGCAAGAGACCCAGTACTTC.

This clone occurred a few times. The chain has TRBV5-1 and TRBJ1-5; D gene uncertain. From germline, CDR1 is SGHRS and CDR2 YFSETQ. V lost 0 bases, J lost 4 bases, and 5 bases lay in between. The CDR3 has 13 residues. Here the CDR3 reads CASSLDQNQPQHF. As DNA, the CDR3 is TGCGCCAGCAGCTTGGACCAGAATCAGCCCCAGCATTTT.

This clone occurred once. This chain links TRBV4-3 with TRBJ1-5; 8 positions agree with TRBD1. Germline assignment: CDR1 LGHNA and CDR2 YSLEER. V shed 4 bases, J shed 3 bases, and the junction held 8 bases outside the gene matches. The CDR3 spans 16 residues. CDR3 nucleotide sequence: TGCGCCAGCAGCCCATTCAGGGGGCTTGACAATCAGCCCCAGCATTTT. Protein sequence: CASSPFRGLDNQPQHF.

The J gene is TRBJ2-5, the V gene TRBV19; 10 nucleotides agree with TRBD2. Germline CDR1 and CDR2: LNHDA and SQIVND (reference sequence). The ends lost 8 bases at V and 5 bases at J; junction bases unmatched: 11. The CDR3 is made up of 15 amino acids. This CDR3 reads CASGTAGGPGETQYF. The CDR3 nucleotides are TGTGCCAGTGGCACAGCGGGAGGGCCAGGGGAGACCCAGTACTTC.

The genes are TRBV5-8 and TRBJ2-3, with TRBD1 identical over 7 bases. CDR1 and CDR2 from the germline V gene are SGHTS and YDEGEE. V was pared by 0 bases and J by 6 bases, with 10 bases of the junction left unmatched. The CDR3 consists of 16 residues. The CDR3 DNA sequence: TGTGCCAGCAGCTTGGTTTTTGGCGAGACAGGGGATACGCAGTATTTT. This gives the protein CASSLVFGETGDTQYF.

The rearrangement uses TRBV6-5 and TRBJ2-3, with D possibly being TRBD1 (5 bases). This CDR3 is 15 amino acids long. Germline-derived CDR1 and CDR2 are MNHEY and SVGAGI. V was pared by 4 bases and J by 0 bases, with 11 bases between. This CDR3 reads CASSSQGGSTDTQYF. The CDR3 nucleotides read TGTGCCAGCAGTTCCCAGGGCGGTAGCACAGATACGCAGTATTTT.

The chain combines TRBV24-1 with TRBJ1-5; weak D call: TRBD1 (6 bases). The CDR3 is made up of 16 amino acids. V shed 0 bases and J shed 1 base, with 9 bases lying between them. CDR1 and CDR2 (germline): KGHDR, SFDVKD. DNA for the CDR3: TGTGCCACCAGTGATTTGGAAGGACAGAGCAATCAGCCCCAGCATTTT. Its protein is CATSDLEGQSNQPQHF.

CDR3 nucleotide sequence: TGTGCCAGCAGCCCCGAAACGGGCGGGAGGGGAGCAGATACGCAGTATTTT. Its translation is CASSPETGGRGADTQYF. J is TRBJ2-3 and V is TRBV7-6; 9 bases align to TRBD2. The CDR3 is 17 amino acids. The J segment lost 4 bases and the V segment lost 5 bases, leaving 13 bases of the junction unmatched. Germline loops: CDR1 SGHVS, CDR2 FNYEAQ.

CDR3 nucleotides: TGTGCCGTATGGATTGGGGGGTACGAGCAGTACTTC. Its translation is CAVWIGGYEQYF. The chain uses TRBV5-8 and TRBJ2-7, with D possibly TRBD2 on 6 matching bases. The ends were cut back, 10 bases at V and 4 bases at J, with 15 bases in the middle. This CDR3 has 12 amino acids. The V gene's germline CDR1 is SGHTS and CDR2 YDEGEE.

This chain links TRBV5-1 with TRBJ2-1, with 10 bases that match TRBD1. Germline CDR1 reads SGHRS; CDR2 reads YFSETQ. Trimming at V came to 2 bases and at J to 9 bases, leaving 5 bases not matched to a gene. This CDR3 is 14 amino acids long. The CDR3 spells CASSFGTGDAEQFF. The CDR3 region has the DNA TGCGCCAGCAGCTTCGGGACAGGGGACGCTGAGCAGTTCTTC.

The V call is TRBV3-1 (or the pseudogene TRBV3-2), the J call TRBJ2-1; 13 nucleotides line up with TRBD2. V was clipped by 4 bases and J by 7 bases; unmatched bases: 10. The germline gives CDR1 LGHDT, CDR2 YNNKEL (reference sequence). This CDR3 spans 17 amino acids. The CDR3 loop reads CASSLTWTSGSKNEQFF. Here the CDR3 DNA reads TGTGCCAGCAGCCTCACCTGGACTAGCGGGAGTAAGAATGAGCAGTTCTTC.

This clone showed up just once. The chain links TRBV7-2 to TRBJ2-5; no firm D call. The germline V and J ends were trimmed by 4 bases and 1 base, with 10 bases remaining between them. The CDR3 sequence is 14 residues long. Germline loops: CDR1 SGHTA, CDR2 FQGNSA. CDR3 DNA: TGTGCCAGCAGCTCCCAGGTGGGCCAAGAGACCCAGTACTTC. Residues: CASSSQVGQETQYF.

A few counts support this clone. The chain uses TRBV18 and TRBJ1-6; weak D call: TRBD1 (6 bases). V was trimmed by 1 base and J by 6 bases, leaving 10 bases between them. The CDR3 totals 15 residues. The germline CDR1 and CDR2 sequences are KGHSH and LQKENI. CDR3 nucleotide sequence: TGTGCCAGCTCACCACAGGGGGAAAGTAATTCACCCCTCCACTTT. This translates into CASSPQGESNSPLHF.

The chain joins TRBV28 to TRBJ1-5, with 7 bases lining up with TRBD1. The CDR3 length is 14 residues. The germline V gene encodes CDR1 MDHEN and CDR2 SYDVKM. Unmatched junction bases numbered 3, after V lost 3 bases and J lost 4 bases. The CDR3 here is CASSLGQSNQPQHF. DNA of the CDR3: TGTGCCAGCAGTTTGGGACAGAGTAATCAGCCCCAGCATTTT.

V usage is TRBV7-2 and J usage is TRBJ1-2; D perhaps matches TRBD1 (5 bases). Trimming pared 2 bases from V and 4 bases from J, leaving 11 bases between. The V gene's germline CDR1 is SGHTA and CDR2 FQGNSA. The CDR3 loop spans 14 amino acids. The CDR3 reads CASSLYQGGYGYTF. The DNA of the CDR3 is TGTGCCAGCAGCTTATACCAGGGCGGCTATGGCTACACCTTC.